These 30 T cell receptor beta chains originate from one sample sequenced in a study of blood T cell repertoires in COVID-19. Clones were sequenced by immunoSEQ multiplex PCR, and TCRdb holds only the in-frame ones, with some missing. Altogether tens of thousands of clones are present, about 91% being singletons, with the ten largest covering approximately 4.9%. Source material: peripheral blood. The receptors originated from a man aged 55-75 years with active COVID-19.

This clone is a singleton in its sample. This chain connects TRBV6-6 to TRBJ2-5; 10 bases are shared with TRBD2. This CDR3 has 18 amino acids. V lost 8 bases, J lost 2 bases, and 17 bases stayed unmatched. In germline, CDR1 is MNHNY, CDR2 SVGAGI (reference sequence). The chain's CDR3 is CASRRGLALAGRQETQYF. CDR3 coding DNA: TGTGCCAGCCGTCGCGGGCTCGCACTAGCGGGACGTCAAGAGACCCAGTACTTC.

This clone was seen more than once but under ten times. The V and J genes are TRBV2 and TRBJ2-5; the D is unclear. In germline, CDR1 is SNHLY, CDR2 FYNNEI. CDR3 size: 14 residues. Trimming cost V 6 bases and J 5 bases, with 16 bases left between them. The CDR3 nucleotides read TGTGCCAGCAGGGCCCCGGAGTCTATGGAGACCCAGTACTTC. The encoded protein is CASRAPESMETQYF.

The gene calls are TRBV29-1 and TRBJ2-5; the match to TRBD1 covers 7 bases. Germline assignment: CDR1 SQVTM and CDR2 ANQGSEA. Losses at the gene ends were 5 bases for V and 5 bases for J; bases not matched to a gene: 8. This CDR3 has 13 amino acids. The CDR3 DNA is TGCAGCGTTAAGAGGGGGCGCTCGGAGACCCAGTACTTC. Its protein product is CSVKRGRSETQYF.

The CDR3 DNA reads as TGTGCCAGCAGTTTAAGGGGCGGACTAGCGGGATTCACAGATACGCAGTATTTT. As protein: CASSLRGGLAGFTDTQYF. The chain employs TRBV27 and TRBJ2-3; TRBD2 agrees at 12 bases. The CDR3 is 18 amino acids. Germline lookup yields CDR1 MNHEY and CDR2 SMNVEV (reference sequence). Unmatched junction bases numbered 8, after V lost 2 bases and J lost 2 bases.

The chain joins TRBV3-1 (or the pseudogene TRBV3-2) to TRBJ2-3; the D gene is possibly TRBD2 (6 bases). Between the trimmed V and J ends, which lost 0 bases and 0 bases, there was a span of 13 bases. The CDR3 consists of 17 residues. Germline V gives CDR1 LGHDT, CDR2 YNNKEL (reference sequence). As DNA, the CDR3 is TGTGCCAGCAGCCAAGAAGTCGGGAGAAGTAGCACAGATACGCAGTATTTT. Residues: CASSQEVGRSSTDTQYF.

The chain links TRBV28 to TRBJ1-1; TRBD1 matches 7 bases. The CDR3 runs to 13 residues. V shed 7 bases, J shed 2 bases, and the junction held 4 bases outside the gene matches. The germline V gene encodes CDR1 MDHEN and CDR2 SYDVKM. The CDR3 bases are TGTGCCAGCACCTGGGACAGCAACACTGAAGCTTTCTTT. The encoded protein is CASTWDSNTEAFF.

The V gene is TRBV5-6, the J gene TRBJ1-1; no clear D. The length of the CDR3 is 17 residues. With 0 bases removed from V and 3 bases from J, the gap between germline ends came to 18 bases. Germline values: CDR1 SGHDT, CDR2 YYEEEE. The CDR3 is CASSLVGVLGLDTEAFF. The CDR3 nucleotides are TGTGCCAGCAGCTTGGTCGGGGTATTGGGCCTGGACACTGAAGCTTTCTTT.

This clone was found once. This chain uses TRBV28 with TRBJ2-2, with a possible D match to TRBD1 (6 bases). The CDR3 is made up of 16 amino acids. The germline V gene has CDR1 MDHEN and CDR2 SYDVKM. V was trimmed by 3 bases and J by 4 bases, leaving 15 bases between them. The CDR3 bases are TGTGCCAGCAGTTTCTCAGGGGTTCTTGGCACCGGGGAGCTGTTTTTT. It is translated as CASSFSGVLGTGELFF.

The rearrangement uses TRBV5-4 and TRBJ2-7; maybe TRBD1 (5 bases). The V end lost 4 bases, the J end lost 3 bases, and 8 bases lay between the germline ends. The V gene's germline CDR1 is SGHNT and CDR2 YYREEE (reference sequence). This CDR3 has 12 amino acids. CDR3 sequence reads: CASSETDYEQYF. In nucleotides, the CDR3 is TGTGCCAGCAGCGAGACAGACTACGAGCAGTACTTC.

V and J are TRBV7-6 and TRBJ2-3, with D tentatively TRBD2 (6 bases). Per germline, CDR1 SGHVS and CDR2 FNYEAQ. This CDR3 spans 13 amino acids. The V gene lost 5 bases and the J gene lost 2 bases, with 8 bases spanning the gap. CDR3 amino acids: CASSGRLTDTQYF. The DNA for the CDR3 is TGTGCCAGCAGCGGGAGGCTCACAGATACGCAGTATTTT.

V gene TRBV7-6 combines with J gene TRBJ2-1; 10 nucleotides align to TRBD2. The CDR3 contains 18 residues. The V gene's germline CDR1 is SGHVS and CDR2 FNYEAQ. J was trimmed by 7 bases and V by 3 bases; bases with no gene match: 15. This CDR3 is CASSFGADPSGSSNEQFF. DNA of the CDR3: TGTGCCAGCAGCTTCGGGGCTGATCCTAGCGGGAGTTCGAATGAGCAGTTCTTC. Complete variable domain (other parts from reference TRBV7-6 and TRBJ2-1): GAGVSQSPRYKVTKRGQDVALRCDPISGHVSLYWYRQALGQGPEFLTYFNYEAQQDKSGLPNDRFSAERPEGSISTLTIQRTEQRDSAMYRCASSFGADPSGSSNEQFFGPGTRLTVL.

The chain's CDR3 is CASSLLAGGPSEQYF. The CDR3, as DNA: TGTGCCAGCAGCCTACTAGCGGGAGGGCCCTCCGAGCAGTACTTC. The gene calls are TRBV7-9 and TRBJ2-7; 13 nucleotides match TRBD2. The CDR3 consists of 15 residues. The ends lost 5 bases at V and 6 bases at J; junction bases unmatched: 7. The germline V gene encodes CDR1 SEHNR and CDR2 FQNEAQ (reference sequence).

The chain joins TRBV24-1 to TRBJ2-5, with D possibly TRBD1 on 6 matching bases. V was shortened by 7 bases and J by 1 base, with 15 bases between the two germline ends. This CDR3 spans 15 amino acids. The germline gives CDR1 KGHDR, CDR2 SFDVKD. The CDR3 DNA sequence: TGTGCCACCAGGAAAGGGTCAGGGGTCCAAGAGACCCAGTACTTC. It encodes CATRKGSGVQETQYF.

This chain uses TRBV9 with TRBJ2-1; TRBD1 agrees at 7 bases. V shed 4 bases, J shed 5 bases, and the junction held 6 bases outside the gene matches. Germline V gene lookup returns CDR1 SGDLS and CDR2 YYNGEE. This CDR3 is 14 amino acids long. The CDR3 loop is CASSNPQGNNEQFF. CDR3 bases: TGTGCCAGCAGCAACCCACAGGGGAACAATGAGCAGTTCTTC.

This chain joins TRBV19 and TRBJ2-1, with a weak D call TRBD2 (6 bases). Germline lookup yields CDR1 LNHDA and CDR2 SQIVND (reference sequence). This CDR3 has 13 residues. Trimming stripped 3 bases from V and 9 bases from J, with 12 bases between. The CDR3 loop is CASSISGSFEQFF. CDR3 bases: TGTGCCAGTAGTATTTCCGGGAGCTTTGAGCAGTTCTTC. Filled out from reference TRBV19 and TRBJ2-1, the complete variable domain reads DGGITQSPKYLFRKEGQNVTLSCEQNLNHDAMYWYRQDPGQGLRLIYYSQIVNDFQKGDIAEGYSVSREKKESFPLTVTSAQKNPTAFYLCASSISGSFEQFFGPGTRLTVL.

The rearrangement uses TRBV30 and TRBJ2-1; the D gene is possibly TRBD1 (5 bases). The CDR3 covers 13 residues. Per the germline V gene, CDR1 is GTSNPN and CDR2 is SVGIG (reference sequence). Deletions cut 1 base from V and 8 bases from J, with 12 bases between. CDR3 protein: CAWSGGVGDEQFF. The CDR3 nucleotides read TGTGCCTGGAGTGGTGGAGTAGGGGATGAGCAGTTCTTC.

This clone was counted between two and nine times. The CDR3 is CASSAGPRETQYF. The CDR3 nucleotides are TGTGCCAGCAGTGCGGGACCCAGGGAGACCCAGTACTTC. The J gene is TRBJ2-5, the V gene TRBV28; perhaps TRBD2 as D (6 bases). The CDR3 consists of 13 residues. The germline V gene has CDR1 MDHEN and CDR2 SYDVKM. The germline V and J ends were trimmed by 5 bases and 5 bases, with 12 bases remaining between them.

The count of this clone is one. CDR3 DNA: TGTGCCAGCAGCTTAGACAGGTTTCGCTATGGCTACACCTTC. It codes for CASSLDRFRYGYTF. This sequence joins TRBV11-2 and TRBJ1-2; no definite D call. The CDR3 length is 14 residues. Deletions cut 0 bases from V and 4 bases from J, with 9 bases between. CDR1 is SGHAT, CDR2 FQNNGV, per germline.

The chain carries TRBV11-2 and TRBJ1-1; D unresolved. V lost 0 bases and J 3 bases, leaving 5 bases between the germline ends. Germline loops: CDR1 SGHAT, CDR2 FQNNGV. CDR3 size: 13 residues. CDR3 in amino acids: CASSLERYTEAFF. The DNA for the CDR3 is TGTGCCAGCAGCTTAGAGCGGTACACTGAAGCTTTCTTT.

This clone was recorded only once. This rearrangement joins TRBV7-2 to TRBJ1-6; unclear D gene. V was pared by 5 bases and J by 4 bases, with 12 bases between. The CDR3 is 15 amino acids. Germline CDR1 SGHTA, CDR2 FQGNSA. The CDR3 here is CASSQGRAYNSPLHF. CDR3 sequence (DNA): TGTGCCAGCAGCCAAGGGCGGGCTTATAATTCACCCCTCCACTTT. The variable domain in full, with the rest retrieved from reference TRBV7-2 and TRBJ1-6, is GAGVSQSPSNKVTEKGKDVELRCDPISGHTALYWYRQSLGQGLEFLIYFQGNSAPDKSGLPSDRFSAERTGGSVSTLTIQRTQQEDSAVYLCASSQGRAYNSPLHFGNGTRLTVT.

The rearrangement links TRBV14 to TRBJ1-1; 8 bases fit TRBD1. The CDR3 sequence is 14 residues long. Germline CDR1 SGHDN, CDR2 FVKESK. The V gene end was trimmed by 6 bases and the J gene end by 4 bases; junction bases not matched to a gene: 7. The CDR3 DNA sequence: TGTGCCAGCAGAGACACGGGACAGGCCACTGAAGCTTTCTTT. It encodes CASRDTGQATEAFF. The full variable domain, completed using reference TRBV14 and TRBJ1-1, is EAGVTQFPSHSVIEKGQTVTLRCDPISGHDNLYWYRRVMGKEIKFLLHFVKESKQDESGMPNNRFLAERTGGTYSTLKVQPAELEDSGVYFCASRDTGQATEAFFGQGTRLTVV.

The chain recombines TRBV7-2 with TRBJ2-5; TRBD1 aligns across 8 bases. Germline lookup yields CDR1 SGHTA and CDR2 FQGNSA. The CDR3 extends over 17 amino acids. V trimming: 8 bases; J trimming: 5 bases; junction bases outside the gene matches: 19. CDR3 protein: CASGYPRQGIRVETQYF. CDR3 bases: TGTGCCAGCGGCTACCCCCGACAGGGGATCAGGGTCGAGACCCAGTACTTC.

The chain employs TRBV24-1 and TRBJ2-1; D unclear. There are 15 residues in the CDR3. V was pared by 2 bases and J by 3 bases, with 10 bases between. Germline V gene data show CDR1 as KGHDR and CDR2 as SFDVKD. In DNA, the CDR3 is TGTGCCACCAGTGATTCCGGTTTTCACTACAATGAGCAGTTCTTC. Amino acid sequence: CATSDSGFHYNEQFF.

The chain recombines TRBV5-4 with TRBJ2-7; D is perhaps TRBD1 (6 bases). This CDR3 contains 12 residues. Trimming pared 4 bases from V and 3 bases from J, leaving 8 bases between. The germline CDR1 and CDR2 sequences are SGHNT and YYREEE (reference sequence). In nucleotides, the CDR3 is TGTGCCAGCAGCACAGGGAACTACGAGCAGTACTTC. Its protein product is CASSTGNYEQYF.

V is TRBV7-9 and J is TRBJ2-5; 10 bases fit TRBD1. This CDR3 region has 17 residues. Germline values: CDR1 SEHNR, CDR2 FQNEAQ (reference sequence). The V gene end was trimmed by 5 bases and the J gene end by 3 bases; junction bases not matched to a gene: 12. The CDR3 is CASSPDRGYGTKETQYF. In nucleotides, the CDR3 is TGTGCCAGCAGCCCGGACAGGGGGTACGGGACGAAAGAGACCCAGTACTTC.

V gene TRBV28 combines with J gene TRBJ1-2; 9 positions match TRBD1. After removal of 0 bases from V and 7 bases from J, the junction contained 12 bases not matched to a gene. CDR1 and CDR2 from the germline V gene are MDHEN and SYDVKM. The CDR3 is 17 residues long. CDR3 DNA: TGTGCCAGCAGTTTATGGAGGGACAGGGTGCGGCCTGGTGGCTACACCTTC. This gives the protein CASSLWRDRVRPGGYTF.

This chain uses TRBV11-3 with TRBJ2-5; TRBD2 agrees at 13 bases. The CDR3 extends over 16 amino acids. From germline, CDR1 is SGHNT and CDR2 YENEEA. V gave up 5 bases and J gave up 0 bases; unmatched junction bases: 3. The CDR3 sequence is CASSPTSGGYQETQYF. The CDR3 DNA follows: TGTGCCAGCAGCCCGACTAGCGGGGGGTACCAAGAGACCCAGTACTTC.

V usage is TRBV7-2 and J usage is TRBJ2-1; 11 bases fit TRBD2. The CDR3 is 15 residues long. Germline V gene sequence: CDR1 SGHTA, CDR2 FQGNSA. V was pared by 2 bases and J by 10 bases, with 7 bases of the junction left unmatched. The CDR3 loop is CASSLSASGRSEQFF. The CDR3 DNA reads TGTGCCAGCAGCTTAAGCGCTAGCGGGAGGTCGGAGCAGTTCTTC.

The V and J genes are TRBV7-9 and TRBJ2-7, with 7 bases identical to TRBD2. The CDR3 has 13 amino acids. Germline loops: CDR1 SEHNR, CDR2 FQNEAQ (reference sequence). The V and J ends lost 3 bases and 10 bases, in that order; junction bases with no gene match: 9. The CDR3 here is CASSLGGAGEQYF. The CDR3 DNA is TGTGCCAGCAGCTTGGGTGGGGCGGGAGAACAGTACTTC.

J is TRBJ2-7 and V is TRBV4-2; 7 nucleotides line up with TRBD1. This CDR3 comprises 15 residues. V dropped 1 base and J dropped 4; count of bases not matched to a gene: 7. CDR1 is LGHNA, CDR2 YNFKEQ, per germline. The CDR3 DNA is TGTGCCAGCAGCCAAGCCTACAGGGGTACTTACGAGCAGTACTTC. This codes for CASSQAYRGTYEQYF.